The sequence of this T cell receptor (beta chain) was determined in a study of OX40 agonist ivuxolimab in advanced cancers. Study-level background: Patients in the trial were receiving intravenous ivuxolimab every 2 weeks, at doses of 0.01 to 10 mg/kg. Study outcomes and limitations: Low normalized T-cell clonal expansion was also seen in some nonresponders.

This clone was recorded a few times. Its antigen is as yet unknown. Repertoires were generated with immunoSEQ multiplex PCR, while TCRdb's copy carries only in-frame clones and drops some. The table lists about 48,000 clones, 70% to 90% of them singletons, with about 10% in the top ten. The cohort excluded patients with autoimmune disease history or systemic immunosuppression. Blood samples were obtained at baseline, cycle 4 day 1, and cycle 7 day 1. The sequence came from an adult with an advanced solid tumor such as melanoma, head and neck, liver or kidney cancer. The sequencing here drew on CD4+ or CD8+ T cells sorted from blood, taken in a trial of the OX40 agonist ivuxolimab.

CDR3 loop: CASRSWDRGQDNSPLHF. The DNA of the CDR3 is TGTGCAAGTCGCTCCTGGGACAGGGGGCAGGATAATTCACCCCTCCACTTT. V usage is TRBV12-2 and J usage is TRBJ1-6; TRBD1 is taken as the D call from the table, unchecked against the DNA. TRBV12-2 is recorded as a pseudogene. The CDR3 has 17 residues.